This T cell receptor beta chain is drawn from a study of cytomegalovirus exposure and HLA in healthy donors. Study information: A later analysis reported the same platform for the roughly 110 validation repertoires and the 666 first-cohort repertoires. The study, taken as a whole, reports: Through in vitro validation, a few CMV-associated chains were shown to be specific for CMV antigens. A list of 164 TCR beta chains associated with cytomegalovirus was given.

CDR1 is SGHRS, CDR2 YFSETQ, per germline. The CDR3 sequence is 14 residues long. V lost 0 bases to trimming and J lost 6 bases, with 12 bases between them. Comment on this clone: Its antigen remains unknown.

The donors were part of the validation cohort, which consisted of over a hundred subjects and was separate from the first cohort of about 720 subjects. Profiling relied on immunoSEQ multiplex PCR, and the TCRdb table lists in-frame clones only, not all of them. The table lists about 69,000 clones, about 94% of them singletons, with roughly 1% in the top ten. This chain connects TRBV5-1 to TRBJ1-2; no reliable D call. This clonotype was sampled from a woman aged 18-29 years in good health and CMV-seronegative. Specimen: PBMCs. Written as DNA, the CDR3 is TGCGCCAGCAGCTTGGAGCGGGTAATGGATGGCTACACCTTC. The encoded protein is CASSLERVMDGYTF.